One and the same sample provided the 28 T cell receptor beta chains below, sequenced in a study of T-cell memory formation after mild COVID-19. TCRdb analysed the 5' RACE reads with MiXCR anew, one entry per CDR3 protein. This table holds under 650,000 distinct CDR3 sequences, under 20% found once. Specimen: PBMCs or a T cell subset sorted from them (not recorded which). These receptors originate from an adult woman who had mild COVID-19 (a few samples of this study predate the infection). Cell type and time point are not known.

This clonotype was counted only a few times. The J gene is TRBJ2-5, the V gene TRBV7-8; D gene unclear. Looked up from germline, CDR1 is SGHVS and CDR2 is FQNEAQ. V was pared by 5 bases and J by 2 bases, with 18 bases between. CDR3 length equals 16 residues. CDR3 sequence (DNA): TGTGCCAGCAGCCTAACGTCTAAGTTGGGGCAAGAGACCCAGTACTTC. This codes for CASSLTSKLGQETQYF. The variable domain in full, completed from reference TRBV7-8 and TRBJ2-5, reads GAGVSQSPRYKVAKRGQDVALRCDPISGHVSLFWYQQALGQGPEFLTYFQNEAQLDKSGLPSDRFFAERPEGSVSTLKIQRTQQEDSAVYLCASSLTSKLGQETQYFGPGTRLLVL.

This clonotype is labeled medium-sized. The V gene is TRBV20-1, the J gene TRBJ1-5; 9 bases map to TRBD1. The V segment lost 6 bases and the J segment 4 bases; nucleotides outside the gene matches: 13. Looked up from germline, CDR1 is DFQATT and CDR2 is SNEGSKA (reference sequence). This CDR3 has 16 amino acids. CDR3 sequence (DNA): TGCAGTGCCCTCTACGCTGGGGACAGGGAAAATCAGCCCCAGCATTTT. Its translation: CSALYAGDRENQPQHF.

The chain couples TRBV29-1 to TRBJ1-4; no firm D call. Germline CDR1 reads SQVTM; CDR2 reads ANQGSEA. Trimming left V 0 bases short and J 11 bases short, with 7 bases between. The CDR3 has 11 amino acids. The CDR3 coding sequence is TGCAGCGTTGAAGATTTGGGTAAACTGTTTTTT. Translation: CSVEDLGKLFF. Looking up the rest from reference TRBV29-1 and TRBJ1-4 gives the full variable domain: SAVISQKPSRDICQRGTSLTIQCQVDSQVTMMFWYRQQPGQSLTLIATANQGSEATYESGFVIDKFPISRPNLTFSTLTVSNMSPEDSSIYLCSVEDLGKLFFGSGTQLSVL.

This sequence joins TRBV10-3 and TRBJ2-6; D tentatively fits TRBD1 or TRBD2 (5 bases each). This CDR3 is 17 amino acids long. Germline CDR1 is ENHRY and CDR2 is SYGVKD. Trimming took off 5 bases at V and 0 bases at J, with 14 bases between the two ends. The CDR3 region has the DNA TGTGCCATCAGTAGGACATCGGGGACCTCTGGGGCCAACGTCCTGACTTTC. Amino acids: CAISRTSGTSGANVLTF.

The chain uses TRBV7-9 and TRBJ1-1; no reliable D call. The CDR3 length is 14 residues. Germline CDR1 and CDR2: SEHNR and FQNEAQ (reference sequence). The germline V and J ends were trimmed by 4 bases and 5 bases, with 14 bases remaining between them. The CDR3 sequence: CASSWGTSGTEAFF. CDR3 nucleotides: TGTGCCAGCAGCTGGGGAACCTCGGGGACTGAAGCTTTCTTT.

This clonotype was detected a few times. This chain joins TRBV12-3 or TRBV12-4 and TRBJ2-4; possibly TRBD1 for D (5 bases). This CDR3 has 15 residues. V was cut by 4 bases and J by 1 base, with 11 bases left in between. The CDR3 here is CASSSTQGAKNIQYF. The CDR3 DNA follows: TGTGCCAGCAGTTCGACCCAGGGCGCCAAAAACATTCAGTACTTC.

This rearrangement joins TRBV12-3 or TRBV12-4 to TRBJ2-2; D ambiguous. V was clipped by 2 bases and J by 6 bases, with 13 bases between them. The CDR3 has 15 amino acids. This CDR3 is CASSLRSDASGELFF. In DNA form, the CDR3 reads TGTGCCAGCAGTTTAAGGTCGGACGCGTCCGGGGAGCTGTTTTTT.

In its sample, this clonotype was seen a few times. The V gene is TRBV30, the J gene TRBJ1-1; D unclear. The CDR3 loop spans 13 amino acids. V was pared by 2 bases and J by 2 bases, with 9 bases between. In germline, CDR1 is GTSNPN, CDR2 SVGIG (reference sequence). CDR3 sequence: CAWSTYRNTEAFF. The CDR3 region has the DNA TGTGCCTGGAGTACGTACAGAAACACTGAAGCTTTCTTT. Full variable domain (rest looked up from reference TRBV30 and TRBJ1-1): SQTIHQWPATLVQPVGSPLSLECTVEGTSNPNLYWYRQAAGRGLQLLFYSVGIGQISSEVPQNLSASRPQDRQFILSSKKLLLSDSGFYLCAWSTYRNTEAFFGQGTRLTVV.

In this sample, this clonotype turned up a few times. The chain recombines TRBV15 with TRBJ2-7, with 8 bases lining up with TRBD1. Germline V gene lookup returns CDR1 LNHNV and CDR2 YYDKDF (reference sequence). The CDR3 consists of 14 residues. The ends lost 5 bases at V and 1 base at J; junction bases unmatched: 4. CDR3 sequence: CATSLGTGSYEQYF. The DNA of the CDR3 is TGTGCCACCAGCCTAGGGACAGGTTCCTACGAGCAGTACTTC.

This clonotype was detected only a few times. The chain carries TRBV18 and TRBJ2-7; 8 positions match TRBD1. V was pared by 5 bases and J by 0 bases, with 6 bases of the junction left unmatched. CDR1 is KGHSH and CDR2 is LQKENI in the germline V gene. The CDR3 is 15 residues long. The CDR3 DNA reads as TGTGCCAGCTCAGGGAGACAGGGGCTCTCCTACGAGCAGTACTTC. It codes for CASSGRQGLSYEQYF.

The gene calls are TRBV20-1 and TRBJ1-1; D perhaps matches TRBD1 (5 bases). V lost 4 bases and J 1 base, leaving 13 bases between the germline ends. Germline CDR1 is DFQATT and CDR2 is SNEGSKA (reference sequence). This CDR3 has 14 residues. The CDR3 nucleotides read TGCAGTGCTATAGAGGGAACAGGGAACACTGAAGCTTTCTTT. Its translation is CSAIEGTGNTEAFF.

The rearrangement uses TRBV29-1 and TRBJ1-2, with 11 bases identical to TRBD1. After removal of 4 bases from V and 6 bases from J, the junction contained 4 bases not matched to a gene. The CDR3 totals 13 residues. CDR1 is SQVTM, CDR2 ANQGSEA, per germline. The CDR3 reads CSVGPGQGDGYTF. CDR3 sequence (DNA): TGCAGCGTTGGCCCGGGACAGGGGGATGGCTACACCTTC.

The sample holds a few counts of this clonotype. J is TRBJ2-5 and V is TRBV18, with D unclear. Looked up from germline, CDR1 is KGHSH and CDR2 is LQKENI. The CDR3 contains 13 residues. Between the trimmed V and J ends, which lost 3 bases and 5 bases, there was a span of 10 bases. The CDR3 coding sequence is TGTGCCAGCTCACCGAACCGTGGGGAGACCCAGTACTTC. It codes for CASSPNRGETQYF.

This clonotype was counted between two and nine times. The rearrangement joins TRBV7-2 to TRBJ2-3; 10 nucleotides agree with TRBD2. The CDR3 length is 16 residues. J lost 6 bases, V lost 5 bases, and 11 bases had no gene match. The germline CDR1 and CDR2 sequences are SGHTA and FQGNSA. CDR3 sequence (DNA): TGTGCCAGCAGCCCACCACCGGGACTAGCGCTGGATACGCAGTATTTT. This sequence encodes CASSPPPGLALDTQYF.

The table lists this clonotype with a few counts. This chain links TRBV13 with TRBJ1-1; D unresolved. V was shortened by 0 bases and J by 1 base, with 9 bases between the two germline ends. CDR1 is PRHDT and CDR2 is FYEKMQ in the germline V gene (reference sequence). CDR3 length: 15 residues. CDR3 nucleotide sequence: TGTGCCAGCAGCTTAGGCCTTACATCGAACACTGAAGCTTTCTTT. Residues: CASSLGLTSNTEAFF.

This clonotype was seen only a few times. The V call is TRBV7-8, the J call TRBJ2-7; tentatively, D is TRBD1 or TRBD2 (5 bases each). Looked up from germline, CDR1 is SGHVS and CDR2 is FQNEAQ. Trimming shortened V by 3 bases and J by 3 bases, and 12 bases separated the two germline ends. The CDR3 loop spans 14 amino acids. CDR3 bases: TGTGCCAGCAGCTTCAACCGGGACCTCTACGAGCAGTACTTC. Translation gives CASSFNRDLYEQYF.

In this sample, this clonotype turned up a few times. The chain has TRBV27 and TRBJ2-7; no reliable D call. CDR1 is MNHEY and CDR2 is SMNVEV in the germline V gene (reference sequence). V was trimmed by 2 bases and J by 1 base, leaving 12 bases between them. The CDR3 is 15 residues long. The CDR3 DNA reads as TGTGCCAGCAGTTTAGGGTCGGCCAGTTCCTACGAGCAGTACTTC. The encoded protein is CASSLGSASSYEQYF.

This clonotype was recorded a few times. The gene calls are TRBV2 and TRBJ2-7; D unresolved. V dropped 6 bases and J dropped 6 bases, with 15 bases sitting between them. The length of the CDR3 is 13 residues. CDR1 and CDR2 (germline): SNHLY, FYNNEI. The CDR3 region has the DNA TGTGCCAGCAGCTCCGGGTTCACAGTCGAGCAGTACTTC. It translates to CASSSGFTVEQYF.

This clonotype was observed a handful of times. This chain connects TRBV20-1 to TRBJ1-5; possible D gene TRBD1, 6 bases. Germline CDR1 is DFQATT and CDR2 is SNEGSKA (reference sequence). V was cut by 6 bases and J by 3 bases, with 18 bases left in between. The CDR3 runs to 15 residues. CDR3 in DNA: TGCAGTGCCGCATCACTCACAGGGTCCAATCAGCCCCAGCATTTT. Protein: CSAASLTGSNQPQHF.

The J gene is TRBJ2-3, the V gene TRBV4-1; 7 bases are shared with TRBD2. Per the germline V gene, CDR1 is MGHRA and CDR2 is YSYEKL. This CDR3 spans 16 amino acids. With V trimmed by 7 bases and J by 2 bases, 12 bases remained unmatched. DNA of the CDR3: TGCGCCAGCAAGCGGTCACTAGCGTTGGCCACAGATACGCAGTATTTT. It is translated as CASKRSLALATDTQYF.

The chain employs TRBV20-1 and TRBJ2-3, with 7 nucleotides matching TRBD2. Germline V gives CDR1 DFQATT, CDR2 SNEGSKA (reference sequence). The CDR3 totals 14 residues. The V segment lost 4 bases and the J segment 2 bases; nucleotides outside the gene matches: 6. The CDR3 coding sequence is TGCAGTGCTACGACTAGCCGCTACACAGATACGCAGTATTTT. Amino acids: CSATTSRYTDTQYF.

This clonotype has a count of ten or more. This chain connects TRBV29-1 to TRBJ2-1, with 7 bases matching TRBD1. This CDR3 spans 12 amino acids. V dropped 5 bases and J dropped 7; count of bases not matched to a gene: 5. Per the germline V gene, CDR1 is SQVTM and CDR2 is ANQGSEA. The CDR3 coding sequence is TGCAGCGTTCCGGGACAGATAAATGAGCAGTTCTTC. Translated, it gives CSVPGQINEQFF.

This clonotype appeared a few times. The chain links TRBV5-6 to TRBJ2-7, with 11 bases aligning to TRBD2. V shed 2 bases and J 3 bases; nucleotides not matched to a gene: 1. This CDR3 is built from 14 residues. The germline CDR1 and CDR2 sequences are SGHDT and YYEEEE. CDR3 sequence reads: CASSFLAGGYEQYF. The CDR3 nucleotides are TGTGCCAGCAGCTTTCTAGCGGGAGGCTACGAGCAGTACTTC.

The sample holds a few counts of this clonotype. V gene TRBV4-3 combines with J gene TRBJ2-7, with 9 bases lining up with TRBD2. V dropped 5 bases and J dropped 4; count of bases not matched to a gene: 12. The CDR3 length is 16 residues. From germline, CDR1 is LGHNA and CDR2 YSLEER. The CDR3 DNA reads as TGCGCCAGCAGCGAAATATCCGGGACTAGCCCTTACGAGCAGTACTTC. Its protein is CASSEISGTSPYEQYF.

This clonotype was found a few times. The chain's CDR3 is CSASRDGDTEAFF. As DNA, the CDR3 is TGCAGTGCTAGCCGGGACGGGGACACTGAAGCTTTCTTT. The genes are TRBV20-1 and TRBJ1-1, with a possible D match to TRBD1 (5 bases). This CDR3 has 13 amino acids. With 3 bases removed from V and 3 bases from J, the gap between germline ends came to 11 bases. Germline V lookup: CDR1 DFQATT, CDR2 SNEGSKA (reference sequence).

This clonotype occurred a few times. V gene TRBV20-1 combines with J gene TRBJ1-1, with 10 bases aligning to TRBD1. This CDR3 has 14 amino acids. Germline lookup yields CDR1 DFQATT and CDR2 SNEGSKA (reference sequence). The junction had 9 bases not matched to a gene; V was cut back by 6 bases and J by 5 bases. The CDR3 nucleotides read TGCAGTGCCCCTCGACAGGGGGCGAGAACTGAAGCTTTCTTT. Protein sequence: CSAPRQGARTEAFF.

The CDR3 spells CASSQDYSSSYNSPLHF. CDR3 DNA sequence: TGCGCCAGCAGCCAAGATTACTCGAGCTCCTATAATTCACCCCTCCACTTT. V and J are TRBV4-1 and TRBJ1-6; D gene uncertain. The V gene lost 0 bases and the J gene lost 0 bases, with 9 bases spanning the gap. The CDR3 is 17 residues long. The germline V gene encodes CDR1 MGHRA and CDR2 YSYEKL.

This clonotype was detected only a few times. The CDR3 DNA is TGTGCCAGCAGTTTGACCTGGGGTTACTACGAGCAGTACTTC. Its translation: CASSLTWGYYEQYF. This chain joins TRBV27 and TRBJ2-7; D is unresolved. Per the germline V gene, CDR1 is MNHEY and CDR2 is SMNVEV (reference sequence). The CDR3 contains 14 residues. Deletions cut 3 bases from V and 3 bases from J, with 12 bases between.